Presented here are 23 T cell receptor beta chains from one specimen sequenced in a study of regulatory T cells in long-lasting Graves disease. Time point reported: persistent/refractory GD, antithyroid drugs over 5 years with positive TRAb. The TCR library was made from RNA that had been extracted from PBMCs in TRIzol. In building TCR beta libraries, iRepertoire HTBI primers were used together with Arm-PCR of CDR3 regions. TCRdb re-analysed the multiplex PCR reads in MiXCR, keeping a single row per CDR3 protein. The data hold roughly 470,000 distinct CDR3 sequences, with 20% observed a single time. Here the sequenced sample was peripheral blood mononuclear cells (PBMCs), taken when the disease was refractory, from a patient treated with antithyroid drugs. Every receptor here comes from a female donor with Graves disease.

The gene calls are TRBV20-1 and TRBJ2-7; D is perhaps TRBD2 (5 bases). The CDR3 has 14 amino acids. Per germline, CDR1 DFQATT and CDR2 SNEGSKA (reference sequence). V lost 4 bases and J 0 bases, leaving 13 bases between the germline ends. CDR3 residues: CSAKGLSSSYEQYF. The CDR3 DNA is TGCAGTGCTAAAGGACTCTCCAGCTCCTACGAGCAGTACTTC.

The chain combines TRBV28 with TRBJ2-1, with a weak D call TRBD2 (5 bases). The CDR3 extends over 12 amino acids. CDR1 and CDR2 from the germline V gene are MDHEN and SYDVKM. Trimming stripped 8 bases from V and 4 bases from J, with 9 bases between. CDR3 DNA sequence: TGTGCCAGCGAGGGAATGTACAATGAGCAGTTCTTC. Protein: CASEGMYNEQFF.

Worth noting for this clonotype: A much larger clone differs by one base, so this may be a read error. V usage is TRBV6-4 and J usage is TRBJ2-5; D uncertain. V lost 7 bases, J lost 5 bases, and 17 bases lay in between. The CDR3 is made up of 14 amino acids. Looked up from germline, CDR1 is MRHNA and CDR2 is SNTAGT. DNA of the CDR3: TGTGCCAGCACCTTACCTGCCCTCGGCGAGACCCAGTACTTC. It translates to CASTLPALGETQYF.

In this sample, this clonotype turned up many times. This chain joins TRBV6-1 and TRBJ2-5, with 13 bases that match TRBD2. This CDR3 spans 17 amino acids. CDR1 and CDR2 (germline): MNHNS, SASEGT. The ends lost 7 bases at V and 2 bases at J; junction bases unmatched: 10. As DNA, the CDR3 is TGTGCCAGCACTCCCCCCGGGGGACTAGCGGGGCAAGAGACCCAGTACTTC. Amino acid sequence: CASTPPGGLAGQETQYF.

This clonotype was recorded a few times. This chain connects TRBV30 to TRBJ1-6; D might be TRBD1 (5 bases). The CDR3 runs to 13 residues. Germline CDR1 is GTSNPN and CDR2 is SVGIG (reference sequence). The ends were cut back, 0 bases at V and 12 bases at J, with 12 bases in the middle. The CDR3 DNA reads as TGTGCCTGGAGTGTGTTCGGCGGGGGACCCCTCCACTTT. Its translation is CAWSVFGGGPLHF.

As regards this clonotype: One base away lies a much larger clone, so this may be a sequencing read error. A read error is likely, as this CDR3 ends without the conserved phenylalanine or tryptophan. The chain is built from TRBV5-6 and TRBJ2-2; 7 bases map to TRBD1. CDR1 is SGHDT, CDR2 YYEEEE, per germline. Germline trimming cut 4 bases from V and 6 bases from J; bases unmatched to any gene: 3. CDR3 length: 13 residues. Written as DNA, the CDR3 is TGTGCCAGCAGCCCGGACAGGTCCGGGGAGCTGTTTCTT. Translated, it gives CASSPDRSGELFL.

This clonotype was seen only a few times. The J gene is TRBJ1-2, the V gene TRBV6-1; TRBD1 might be the D (6 bases). The CDR3 has 13 amino acids. V lost 6 bases and J 8 bases, leaving 16 bases between the germline ends. From germline, CDR1 is MNHNS and CDR2 SASEGT. The CDR3 bases are TGTGCCAGCAGGGGGGGCGCCCTCGGCGGCTACACCTTC. It translates to CASRGGALGGYTF.

This clonotype turned up a few times. V usage is TRBV5-1 and J usage is TRBJ2-7, with 11 positions matching TRBD2. Looked up from germline, CDR1 is SGHRS and CDR2 is YFSETQ. The CDR3 has 15 amino acids. The ends lost 0 bases at V and 5 bases at J; junction bases unmatched: 4. The CDR3 spells CASSLEASGRNEQYF. The CDR3 bases are TGCGCCAGCAGCTTGGAGGCTAGCGGGAGGAACGAGCAGTACTTC.

This chain links TRBV27 with TRBJ2-7; D may match TRBD1 or TRBD2 (7 bases each). Trimming left V 2 bases short and J 3 bases short, with 17 bases between. CDR1 is MNHEY and CDR2 is SMNVEV in the germline V gene (reference sequence). The CDR3 has 16 amino acids. CDR3 loop: CASSLVRQGGVYEQYF. The CDR3 DNA is TGTGCCAGCAGTTTAGTTCGACAGGGAGGGGTCTACGAGCAGTACTTC.

With regard to this clonotype: With a far larger clone one base away, a read error is the likely cause. The chain carries TRBV3-1 and TRBJ2-1; D tentatively fits TRBD1 or TRBD2 (6 bases each). CDR1 is LGHDT and CDR2 is YNNKEL in the germline V gene (reference sequence). V lost 8 bases and J 10 bases, leaving 21 bases between the germline ends. The CDR3 is made up of 14 amino acids. CDR3 in amino acids: CASSGARSLHEQFF. The CDR3 DNA follows: TGTGCCAGCTCGGGGGCTAGGAGCCTTCACGAGCAGTTCTTC.

In this sample, this clonotype turned up many times. This sequence joins TRBV28 and TRBJ1-5; unclear D gene. CDR3 length: 16 amino acids. Germline V lookup: CDR1 MDHEN, CDR2 SYDVKM. V was shortened by 7 bases and J by 4 bases, with 20 bases between the two germline ends. The CDR3 DNA follows: TGTGCCAGCACCCCGGAAATCGGGAGTCGGAATCAGCCCCAGCATTTT. Translation: CASTPEIGSRNQPQHF.

The CDR3 region has the DNA TGCGCCAGCAGCCAAGGGGTGACAGGGAATCAGCCCCAGCATTTT. Translated: CASSQGVTGNQPQHF. The chain is built from TRBV4-1 and TRBJ1-5; TRBD1 aligns across 7 bases. CDR3 length: 15 residues. Germline values: CDR1 MGHRA, CDR2 YSYEKL. Trimming took 1 base from V and 4 from J; bases not matched to a gene: 4.

Only a few counts were recorded for this clonotype. The rearrangement joins TRBV11-2 to TRBJ2-1; D remains unclear. The V and J ends lost 5 bases and 6 bases respectively, with 5 bases between them. There are 11 residues in the CDR3. The V gene's germline CDR1 is SGHAT and CDR2 FQNNGV. Written as DNA, the CDR3 is TGTGCCAGCAGCCCCCTCAATGAGCAGTTCTTC. Amino acid sequence: CASSPLNEQFF.

This clonotype is a singleton in its sample. V gene TRBV10-2 combines with J gene TRBJ2-3, with D perhaps matching TRBD2 (5 bases). Trimming pared 3 bases from V and 0 bases from J, leaving 10 bases between. The CDR3 is 15 amino acids. CDR1 is WSHSY, CDR2 SAAADI, per germline. The CDR3 reads CASSDGITSTDTQYF. The CDR3 nucleotides read TGCGCCAGCAGTGACGGGATTACTAGCACAGATACGCAGTATTTT.

In regard to this clonotype: Compared with germline, one end of the junction differs, possibly owing to a read error. This rearrangement joins TRBV11-2 to TRBJ1-1; D possibly corresponds to TRBD1 (6 bases). CDR1 and CDR2 from the germline V gene are SGHAT and FQNNGV. CDR3 length: 16 residues. CDR3 protein: CAGSFRGPRMNTEAFF. Here the CDR3 DNA reads TGTGCCGGCAGCTTCAGGGGTCCGAGAATGAACACTGAAGCTTTCTTT.

This clonotype was recorded many times. This rearrangement joins TRBV9 to TRBJ1-4; D remains unclear. Per the germline V gene, CDR1 is SGDLS and CDR2 is YYNGEE. The V and J ends lost 6 bases and 7 bases respectively, with 10 bases between them. The CDR3 length is 12 residues. The CDR3 nucleotides are TGTGCCAGCAAGTCTGAGGGTGAAAAACTGTTTTTT. Its protein is CASKSEGEKLFF.

The V and J genes are TRBV27 and TRBJ2-2; D is unresolved. Germline V lookup: CDR1 MNHEY, CDR2 SMNVEV (reference sequence). The V end was cut by 4 bases, the J end by 6 bases, with 12 bases between. The CDR3 sequence is 14 residues long. The CDR3 loop reads CASSSYLVAGELFF. CDR3 bases: TGTGCCAGCAGTTCATACTTAGTAGCCGGGGAGCTGTTTTTT.

This clonotype appeared many times. The chain links TRBV28 to TRBJ2-6; maybe TRBD1 (5 bases). The germline gives CDR1 MDHEN, CDR2 SYDVKM. Between the trimmed V and J ends, which lost 11 bases and 4 bases, there was a span of 18 bases. The CDR3 has 15 amino acids. In nucleotides, the CDR3 is TGTGCCCCTGGGGCAGGAGATTCCGGGGCCAACGTCCTGACTTTC. Translating it yields CAPGAGDSGANVLTF.

This clonotype has more than one count but fewer than ten. The chain employs TRBV29-1 and TRBJ1-1; no clear D gene. This CDR3 is 13 amino acids long. The germline V gene encodes CDR1 SQVTM and CDR2 ANQGSEA. Trimming removed 4 bases at V and 1 base at J, with 10 bases between. The CDR3 coding sequence is TGCAGCGTTGTTATTGCCGGGAACACTGAAGCTTTCTTT. This sequence encodes CSVVIAGNTEAFF. Combining the CDR3 with reference TRBV29-1 and TRBJ1-1 gives the whole variable domain SAVISQKPSRDICQRGTSLTIQCQVDSQVTMMFWYRQQPGQSLTLIATANQGSEATYESGFVIDKFPISRPNLTFSTLTVSNMSPEDSSIYLCSVVIAGNTEAFFGQGTRLTVV.

Notes on this clonotype: A much larger clonotype is one base distant, so this may be a read error. This rearrangement joins TRBV28 to TRBJ2-6; D possibly corresponds to TRBD1 (6 bases). V was shortened by 8 bases and J by 2 bases, with 13 bases between the two germline ends. The CDR3 is 15 residues long. Germline lookup yields CDR1 MDHEN and CDR2 SYDVKM. This chain's CDR3 is CASGTQGPGANVLTF. The CDR3 DNA follows: TGTGCCAGCGGGACACAAGGCCCTGGGGCCAACGTCCTGACTTTC.

The chain carries TRBV14 and TRBJ1-1; D ambiguous. The CDR3 runs 13 residues. V was trimmed by 0 bases and J by 4 bases, leaving 6 bases between them. CDR1 and CDR2 (germline): SGHDN, FVKESK. CDR3 loop: CASSQDFGTEAFF. The CDR3 DNA reads TGTGCCAGCAGCCAAGATTTTGGCACTGAAGCTTTCTTT.

This clonotype was observed many times. Here the CDR3 DNA reads TGTGCCAGCAGTTACTCGTTGGCCTACGAGCAGTACTTC. It specifies CASSYSLAYEQYF. J is TRBJ2-7 and V is TRBV6-2 or TRBV6-3; no clear D. CDR1 and CDR2 from the germline V gene are MNHEY and SVGEGT. Deletions cut 0 bases from V and 2 bases from J, with 5 bases between. CDR3 size: 13 residues.

The chain is built from TRBV6-1 and TRBJ1-2; 10 positions agree with TRBD1. Germline V lookup: CDR1 MNHNS, CDR2 SASEGT. Trimming at V came to 6 bases and at J to 5 bases, leaving 15 bases not matched to a gene. This CDR3 comprises 17 residues. Here the CDR3 DNA reads TGTGCCAGCAGCCTAACCCTGACAGGGGGCCTATGGTATGGCTACACCTTC. This codes for CASSLTLTGGLWYGYTF.